This T cell receptor (beta chain) was sequenced for a study of cytomegalovirus exposure and HLA in healthy donors. It was with 60 Vbeta and 13 Jbeta primers that the PCR ran. Sequencing used immunoSEQ multiplex PCR; TCRdb keeps in-frame clones, though not all of them. The sample records about 150,000 clones, approximately 88% being singletons. The length of the CDR3 is 14 residues. V was cut by 0 bases and J by 8 bases, with 11 bases left in between. Germline lookup yields CDR1 SGHKS and CDR2 YYEKEE (reference sequence). This clone was seen just once. The sequencing sample was made of PBMCs. This receptor was obtained from a woman aged 40-49 years in good health and CMV-seronegative. The rearrangement joins TRBV5-5 to TRBJ2-2, with D hard to call. The CDR3 DNA sequence: TGTGCCAGCAGCTTGGGAGCGCTGGCGGGGGAGCTGTTTTTT. It is translated as CASSLGALAGELFF. The whole variable domain, filled in from reference TRBV5-5 and TRBJ2-2, reads DAGVTQSPTHLIKTRGQQVTLRCSPISGHKSVSWYQQVLGQGPQFIFQYYEKEERGRGNFPDRFSARQFPNYSSELNVNALLLGDSALYLCASSLGALAGELFFGEGSRLTVL.